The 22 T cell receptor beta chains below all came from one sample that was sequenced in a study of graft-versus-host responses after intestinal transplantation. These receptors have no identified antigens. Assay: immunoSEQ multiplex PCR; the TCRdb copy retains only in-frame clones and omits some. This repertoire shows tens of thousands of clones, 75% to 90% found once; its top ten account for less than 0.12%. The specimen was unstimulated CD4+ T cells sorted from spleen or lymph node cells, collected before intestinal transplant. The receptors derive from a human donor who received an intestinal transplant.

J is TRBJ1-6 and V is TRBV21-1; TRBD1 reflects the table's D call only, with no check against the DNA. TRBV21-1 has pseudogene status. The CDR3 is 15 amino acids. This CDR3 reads CASSKYGPSSSPLHF. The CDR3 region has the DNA TGTGCCAGCAGCAAATATGGCCCATCCAGTTCACCCCTCCACTTT.

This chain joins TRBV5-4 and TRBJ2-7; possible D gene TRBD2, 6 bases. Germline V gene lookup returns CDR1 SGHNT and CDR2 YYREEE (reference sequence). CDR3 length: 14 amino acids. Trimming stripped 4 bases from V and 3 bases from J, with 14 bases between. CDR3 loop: CASSPSLGGYEQYF. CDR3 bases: TGTGCCAGCAGCCCCTCTTTGGGAGGCTACGAGCAGTACTTC. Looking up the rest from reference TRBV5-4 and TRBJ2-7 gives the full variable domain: ETGVTQSPTHLIKTRGQQVTLRCSSQSGHNTVSWYQQALGQGPQFIFQYYREEENGRGNFPPRFSGLQFPNYSSELNVNALELDDSALYLCASSPSLGGYEQYFGPGTRLTVT.

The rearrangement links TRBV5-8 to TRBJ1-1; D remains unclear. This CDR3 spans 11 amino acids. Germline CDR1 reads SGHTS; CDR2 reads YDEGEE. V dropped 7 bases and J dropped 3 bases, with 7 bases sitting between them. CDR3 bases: TGTGCCAGCCGAGCCTACACTGAAGCTTTCTTT. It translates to CASRAYTEAFF.

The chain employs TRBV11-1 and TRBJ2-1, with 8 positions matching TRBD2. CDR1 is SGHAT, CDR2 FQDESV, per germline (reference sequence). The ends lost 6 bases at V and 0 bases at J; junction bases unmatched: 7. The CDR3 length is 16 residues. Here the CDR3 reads CASRHSGGSSYNEQFF. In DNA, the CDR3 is TGTGCCAGCAGACATTCGGGGGGGAGCTCCTACAATGAGCAGTTCTTC.

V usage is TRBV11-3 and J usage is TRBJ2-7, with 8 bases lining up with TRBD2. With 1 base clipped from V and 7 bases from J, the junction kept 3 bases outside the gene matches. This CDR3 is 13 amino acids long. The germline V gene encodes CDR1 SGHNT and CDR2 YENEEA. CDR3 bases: TGTGCCAGCAGCTTAGGGGGGACTAGAGAGCAGTACTTC. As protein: CASSLGGTREQYF.

CDR3 in DNA: TGTGCCAGCAGTTACCCGGGGGTGGAGTACACCTTC. Translated, it gives CASSYPGVEYTF. This chain joins TRBV6-6 and TRBJ1-2, with TRBD1 as a possible D gene (5 bases). Trimming removed 2 bases from V and 11 bases from J, with 12 bases in between. This CDR3 region has 12 residues. In germline, CDR1 is MNHNY, CDR2 SVGAGI (reference sequence).

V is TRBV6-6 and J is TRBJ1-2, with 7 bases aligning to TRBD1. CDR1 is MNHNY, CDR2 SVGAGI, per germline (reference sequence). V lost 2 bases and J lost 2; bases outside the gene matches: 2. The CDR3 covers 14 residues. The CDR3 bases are TGTGCCAGCAGTTACGGGGACAGAAACTATGGCTACACCTTC. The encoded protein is CASSYGDRNYGYTF.

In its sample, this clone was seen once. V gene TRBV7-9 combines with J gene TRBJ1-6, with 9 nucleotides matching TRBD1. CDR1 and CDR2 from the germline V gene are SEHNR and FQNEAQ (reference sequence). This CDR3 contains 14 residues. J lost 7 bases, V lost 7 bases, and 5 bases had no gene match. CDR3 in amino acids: CASNPGTGNSPLHF. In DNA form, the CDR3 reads TGTGCCAGCAACCCCGGGACAGGGAATTCACCCCTCCACTTT.

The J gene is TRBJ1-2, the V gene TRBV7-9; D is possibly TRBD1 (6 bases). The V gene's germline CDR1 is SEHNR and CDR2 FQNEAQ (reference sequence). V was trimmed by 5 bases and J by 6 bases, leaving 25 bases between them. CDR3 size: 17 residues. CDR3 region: CASSGRQDLEGLNGYTF. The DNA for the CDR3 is TGTGCCAGCAGCGGCCGACAGGATCTCGAAGGGTTGAATGGCTACACCTTC.

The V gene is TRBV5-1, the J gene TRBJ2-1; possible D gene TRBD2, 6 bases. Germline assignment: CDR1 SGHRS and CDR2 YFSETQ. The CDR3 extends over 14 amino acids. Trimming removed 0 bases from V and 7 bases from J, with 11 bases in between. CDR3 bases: TGCGCCAGCAGCTTGGGGGATGGGAGGAATGAGCAGTTCTTC. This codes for CASSLGDGRNEQFF.

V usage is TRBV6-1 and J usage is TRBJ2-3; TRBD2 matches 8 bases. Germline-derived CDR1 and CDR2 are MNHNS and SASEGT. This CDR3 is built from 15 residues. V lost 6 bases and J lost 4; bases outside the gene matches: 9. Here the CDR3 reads CASSPGLVVPDTQYF. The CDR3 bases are TGTGCCAGCAGCCCGGGACTAGTCGTCCCAGATACGCAGTATTTT.

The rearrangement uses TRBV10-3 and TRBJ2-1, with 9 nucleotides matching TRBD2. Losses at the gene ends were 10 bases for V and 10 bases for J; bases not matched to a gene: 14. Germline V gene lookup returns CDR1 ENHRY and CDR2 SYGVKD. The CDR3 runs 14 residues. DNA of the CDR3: TGTGCCACCCAACGCGGGGGGGGGACTTGGGAGCAGTTCTTC. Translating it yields CATQRGGGTWEQFF.

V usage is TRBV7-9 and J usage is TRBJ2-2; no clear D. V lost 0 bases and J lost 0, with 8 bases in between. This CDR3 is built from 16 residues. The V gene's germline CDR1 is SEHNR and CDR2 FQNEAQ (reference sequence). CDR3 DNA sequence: TGTGCCAGCAGCTTAGCGTTACGGGCGAACACCGGGGAGCTGTTTTTT. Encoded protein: CASSLALRANTGELFF.

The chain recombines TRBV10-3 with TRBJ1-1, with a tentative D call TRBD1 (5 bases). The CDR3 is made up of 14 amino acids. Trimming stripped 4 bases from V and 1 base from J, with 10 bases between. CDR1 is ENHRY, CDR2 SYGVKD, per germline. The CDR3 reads CAISVGAPNTEAFF. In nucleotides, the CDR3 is TGTGCCATCAGTGTTGGGGCACCGAACACTGAAGCTTTCTTT.

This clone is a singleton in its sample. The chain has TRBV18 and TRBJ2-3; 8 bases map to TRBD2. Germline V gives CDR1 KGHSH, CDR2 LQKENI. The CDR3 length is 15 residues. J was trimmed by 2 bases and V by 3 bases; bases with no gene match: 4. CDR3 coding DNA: TGTGCCAGCTCACCCCAGCGGGGGATCACAGATACGCAGTATTTT. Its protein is CASSPQRGITDTQYF. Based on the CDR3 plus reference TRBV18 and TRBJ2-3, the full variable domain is NAGVMQNPRHLVRRRGQEARLRCSPMKGHSHVYWYRQLPEEGLKFMVYLQKENIIDESGMPKERFSAEFPKEGPSILRIQQVVRGDSAAYFCASSPQRGITDTQYFGPGTRLTVL.

The CDR3 reads CASSVIQGWTEAFF. CDR3 coding DNA: TGTGCCAGCAGCGTAATACAGGGCTGGACTGAAGCTTTCTTT. This chain uses TRBV7-2 with TRBJ1-1; perhaps TRBD1 as D (6 bases). The V end lost 5 bases, the J end lost 5 bases, and 15 bases lay between the germline ends. This CDR3 spans 14 amino acids. Per germline, CDR1 SGHTA and CDR2 FQGNSA.

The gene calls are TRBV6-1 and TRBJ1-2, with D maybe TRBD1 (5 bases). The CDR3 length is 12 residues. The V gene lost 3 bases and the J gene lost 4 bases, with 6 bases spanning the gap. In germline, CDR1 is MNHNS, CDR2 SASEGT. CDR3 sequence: CASSEGGYGYTF. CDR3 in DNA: TGTGCCAGCAGTGAGGGGGGCTATGGCTACACCTTC.

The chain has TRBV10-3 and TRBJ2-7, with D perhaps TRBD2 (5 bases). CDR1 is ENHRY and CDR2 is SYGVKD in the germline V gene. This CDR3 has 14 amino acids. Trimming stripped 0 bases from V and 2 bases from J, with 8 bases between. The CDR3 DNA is TGTGCCATCAGTGAGTCCCCCGGGACCTACGAGCAGTACTTC. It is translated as CAISESPGTYEQYF.

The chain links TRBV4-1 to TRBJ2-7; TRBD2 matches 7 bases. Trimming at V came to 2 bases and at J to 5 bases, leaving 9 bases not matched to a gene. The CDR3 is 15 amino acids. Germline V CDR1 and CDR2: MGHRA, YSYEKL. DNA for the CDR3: TGCGCCAGCAGCCAAAGGGACCGGGCGGGGGACGAGCAGTACTTC. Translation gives CASSQRDRAGDEQYF.

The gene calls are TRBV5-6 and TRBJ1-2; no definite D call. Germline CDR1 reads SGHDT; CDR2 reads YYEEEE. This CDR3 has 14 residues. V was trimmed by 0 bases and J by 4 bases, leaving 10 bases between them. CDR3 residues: CASSLARAGYGYTF. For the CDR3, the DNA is TGTGCCAGCAGCTTGGCCCGGGCGGGCTATGGCTACACCTTC.

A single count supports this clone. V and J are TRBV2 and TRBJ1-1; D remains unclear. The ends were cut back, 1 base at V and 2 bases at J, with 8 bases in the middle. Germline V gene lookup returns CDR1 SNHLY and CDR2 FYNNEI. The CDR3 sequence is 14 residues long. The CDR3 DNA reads TGTGCCAGCAGTGAAGGGCCTTTTAACACTGAAGCTTTCTTT. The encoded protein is CASSEGPFNTEAFF.

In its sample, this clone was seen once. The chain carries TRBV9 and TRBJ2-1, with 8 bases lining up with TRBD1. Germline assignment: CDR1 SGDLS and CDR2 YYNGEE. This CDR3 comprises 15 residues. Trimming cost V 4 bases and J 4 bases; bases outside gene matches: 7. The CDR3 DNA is TGTGCCAGCAGCAAAGGACAGGGAACTTACAATGAGCAGTTCTTC. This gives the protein CASSKGQGTYNEQFF. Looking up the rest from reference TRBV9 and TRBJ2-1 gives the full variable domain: DSGVTQTPKHLITATGQRVTLRCSPRSGDLSVYWYQQSLDQGLQFLIQYYNGEERAKGNILERFSAQQFPDLHSELNLSSLELGDSALYFCASSKGQGTYNEQFFGPGTRLTVL.